A selection of T cell receptor beta chains follows, all from one sample in a study of cytomegalovirus exposure and HLA in healthy donors. TCRdb's copy holds only in-frame clones and misses some; the assay was immunoSEQ multiplex PCR. The profile shows under 200,000 clones, almost 85% of them singletons. Material for sequencing was PBMCs. The receptors originated from a woman between 45 and 60 years old in good health and CMV-seronegative. The CDR3 runs from the conserved cysteine through the conserved F or W. A D gene is named only where the DNA matches it firmly. Size values are once, few and many counts, or a class for expanded clones, and some rows have none.

>TRBV5-4|NA|TRBD2|TRBJ2-1
TGTGCCAGCAGCGGGCCCCTTACTAGCGGGAGGGTTAATGAGCAGTTCTTC
CASSGPLTSGRVNEQFF
>TRBV7-2|NA|NA|TRBJ2-2
TGTGCCAGCAGCCCAAGCGGGAACACCGGGGAGCTGTTTTTT
CASSPSGNTGELFF
>TRBV11-2|NA|TRBD1|TRBJ2-1
TGTGCCAGCAGCTTAGGACAGGGCTCCTACAATGAGCAGTTCTTC
CASSLGQGSYNEQFF
>TRBV28|once|TRBD2|TRBJ2-5
TGTGCCAGCCTCGGGGGGGGCCAGGGAGAGACCCAGTACTTC
CASLGGGQGETQYF
>TRBV7-9|few|TRBD1|TRBJ1-2
TGTGCCAGCAGCTTCACAACAGGGGACGGCTACACCTTC
CASSFTTGDGYTF
>TRBV5-4|NA|TRBD2|TRBJ2-1
TGTGCCAGCAGCTTGGCTGGTAGCGGGAGTAGGAATGAGCAGTTCTTC
CASSLAGSGSRNEQFF
>TRBV6-5|few|TRBD1|TRBJ2-7
TGTGCCAGCAGTTCCCTCGGGGACAGGGGAACCTACGAGCAGTACTTC
CASSSLGDRGTYEQYF
>TRBV5-1|NA|TRBD2|TRBJ2-3
TGCGCCAGCAGCACCGACCCCCAGGGACTAGCGGGGAGGAGCTACACAGATACGCAGTATTTT
CASSTDPQGLAGRSYTDTQYF
>TRBV7-8|NA|NA|TRBJ1-1
TGTGCCAGCAGCTTCAGGGCAGAGAACACTGAAGCTTTCTTT
CASSFRAENTEAFF
>TRBV9|NA|TRBD2|TRBJ2-3
TGTGCCAGCAGCGTAGCGGGAGGGACGGCAGATACGCAGTATTTT
CASSVAGGTADTQYF
>TRBV6-5|NA|TRBD1|TRBJ1-1
TGTGCCAGCAGTACGGGACAGGTAGGGGTGGCGCAAGCTTTCTTT
CASSTGQVGVAQAFF
>TRBV7-2|few|NA|TRBJ2-7
TGTGCCAGCAGCTTAGTATCAGCTAGCACCGAGCAGTACTTC
CASSLVSASTEQYF
>TRBV2|few|NA|TRBJ1-1
TGTGCCAGCAGTGAATTAGGGGTAACCACTGAAGCTTTCTTT
CASSELGVTTEAFF
>TRBV7-9|NA|TRBD2|TRBJ2-7
TGTGCCAGCAGCTTGCGCCTAGCGGGAACCTACGAGCAGTACTTC
CASSLRLAGTYEQYF
>TRBV6-6|NA|NA|TRBJ2-6
TGTGCCAGCAGACGGGGTGGGGCCAACGTCCTGACTTTC
CASRRGGANVLTF
>TRBV6-6|NA|NA|TRBJ1-5
TGTGCCAGCACCGCAAACCGGGACATCAATCAGCCCCAGCATTTT
CASTANRDINQPQHF
>TRBV5-6|NA|NA|TRBJ1-1
TGTGCCAGCAGCTTTTCACAGGCGAACACTGAAGCTTTCTTT
CASSFSQANTEAFF